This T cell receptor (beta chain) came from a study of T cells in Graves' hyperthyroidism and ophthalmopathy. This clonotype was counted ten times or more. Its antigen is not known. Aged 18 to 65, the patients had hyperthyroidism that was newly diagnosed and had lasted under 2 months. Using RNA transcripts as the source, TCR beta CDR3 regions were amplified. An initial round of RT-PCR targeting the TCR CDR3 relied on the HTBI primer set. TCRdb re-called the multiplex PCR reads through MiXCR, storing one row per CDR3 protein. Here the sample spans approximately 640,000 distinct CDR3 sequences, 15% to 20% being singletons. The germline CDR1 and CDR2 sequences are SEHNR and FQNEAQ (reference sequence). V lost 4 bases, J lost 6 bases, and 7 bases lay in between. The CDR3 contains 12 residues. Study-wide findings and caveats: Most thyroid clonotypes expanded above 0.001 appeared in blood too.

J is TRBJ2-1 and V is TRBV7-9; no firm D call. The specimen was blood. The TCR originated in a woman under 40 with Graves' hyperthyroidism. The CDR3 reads CASSSDGNEQFF. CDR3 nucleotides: TGTGCCAGCAGCTCGGACGGCAATGAGCAGTTCTTC.